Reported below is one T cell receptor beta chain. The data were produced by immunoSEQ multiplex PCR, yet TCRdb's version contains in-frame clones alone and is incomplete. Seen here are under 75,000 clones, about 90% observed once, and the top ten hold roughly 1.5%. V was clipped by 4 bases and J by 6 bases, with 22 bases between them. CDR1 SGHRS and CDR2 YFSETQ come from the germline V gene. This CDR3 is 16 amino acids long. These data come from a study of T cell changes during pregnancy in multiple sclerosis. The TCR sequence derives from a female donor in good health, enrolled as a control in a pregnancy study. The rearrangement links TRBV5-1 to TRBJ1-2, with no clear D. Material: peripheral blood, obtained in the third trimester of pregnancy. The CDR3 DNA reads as TGCGCCAGCAGCCCTCCGGGAAGGGCGATGGGGAATGGCTACACCTTC. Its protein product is CASSPPGRAMGNGYTF.